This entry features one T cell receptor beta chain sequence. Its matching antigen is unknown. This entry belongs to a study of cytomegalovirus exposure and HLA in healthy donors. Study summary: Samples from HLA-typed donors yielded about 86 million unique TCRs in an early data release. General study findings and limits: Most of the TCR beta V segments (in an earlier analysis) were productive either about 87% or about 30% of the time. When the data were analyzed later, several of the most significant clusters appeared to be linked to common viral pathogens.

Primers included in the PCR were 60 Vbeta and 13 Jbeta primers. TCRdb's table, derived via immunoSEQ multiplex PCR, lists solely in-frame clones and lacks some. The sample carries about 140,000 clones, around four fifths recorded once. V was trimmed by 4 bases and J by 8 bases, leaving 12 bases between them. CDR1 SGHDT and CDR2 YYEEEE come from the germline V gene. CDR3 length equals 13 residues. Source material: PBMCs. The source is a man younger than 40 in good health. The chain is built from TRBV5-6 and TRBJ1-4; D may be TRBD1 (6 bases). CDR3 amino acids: CASSLQGSEKLFF. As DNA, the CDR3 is TGTGCCAGCAGCCTGCAGGGGAGCGAAAAACTGTTTTTT.